The 27 T cell receptor beta chains presented below share a single source sample, sequenced in a study of chemoradiotherapy in HPV16-positive cancers. The assay was immunoSEQ multiplex PCR, and TCRdb's table has in-frame clones only and misses some. The profile covers around 9,700 clones, with 74% appearing a single time and about a third taken by the ten largest. The sample was taken from a patient who underwent chemoradiotherapy. All receptors come from a human donor with HPV-associated anogenital cancer.

The chain uses TRBV4-3 and TRBJ1-2; D remains unclear. CDR3 length: 15 residues. Trimming shortened V by 1 base and J by 7 bases, and 16 bases separated the two germline ends. Germline loops: CDR1 LGHNA, CDR2 YSLEER. In nucleotides, the CDR3 is TGCGCCAGCAGCCAAGTAGTTAAAAGGGTCGGTGGCTACACCTTC. It encodes CASSQVVKRVGGYTF.

CDR3 coding DNA: TGTGCCAGCAGCGCCGGAGCGGGAGGGCTCTACGAGCAGTACTTC. Protein sequence: CASSAGAGGLYEQYF. The J gene is TRBJ2-5, the V gene TRBV9; 10 nucleotides align to TRBD2. The J call is doubtful: the DNA matches TRBJ2-7 better. The V gene's germline CDR1 is SGDLS and CDR2 YYNGEE. This CDR3 has 15 residues.

The CDR3 DNA sequence: TGTGCCAGCAGCTTAGCGCAAATACTCTGGAACAATGAGCAGTTCTTC. Translated, it gives CASSLAQILWNNEQFF. This chain uses TRBV7-9 with TRBJ2-1; unclear D gene. V was cut by 0 bases and J by 5 bases, with 14 bases left in between. CDR1 is SEHNR, CDR2 FQNEAQ, per germline (reference sequence). This CDR3 spans 16 amino acids.

This chain joins TRBV29-1 and TRBJ2-1, with 7 bases identical to TRBD2. This CDR3 has 12 amino acids. The trim removed 4 bases at V and 6 bases at J, leaving 3 bases unmatched. Germline V CDR1 and CDR2: SQVTM, ANQGSEA. The CDR3 coding sequence is TGCAGCGTTGGGGACTACTTCAATGAGCAGTTCTTC. Its protein product is CSVGDYFNEQFF.

The J gene is TRBJ1-2, the V gene TRBV20-1; D is ambiguous. Trimming took 7 bases from V and 8 from J, leaving 11 bases between them. The CDR3 covers 10 residues. Germline V gives CDR1 DFQATT, CDR2 SNEGSKA (reference sequence). The CDR3 DNA is TGCAGTGGAGCCTCGGCCGGCTACACCTTC. Translation: CSGASAGYTF.

The rearrangement links TRBV10-3 to TRBJ1-4; a possible D gene is TRBD1 (5 bases). Germline lookup yields CDR1 ENHRY and CDR2 SYGVKD. Trimming shortened V by 6 bases and J by 7 bases, and 12 bases separated the two germline ends. The CDR3 loop spans 13 amino acids. CDR3 DNA: TGTGCCATCAGCAGGGTCGAAGGTGAAAAACTGTTTTTT. It is translated as CAISRVEGEKLFF.

J is TRBJ1-1 and V is TRBV10-1; no clear D. The CDR3 contains 13 residues. Deletions cut 5 bases from V and 0 bases from J, with 7 bases between. Germline V gene sequence: CDR1 WNHNN, CDR2 SYGVQD (reference sequence). The CDR3 spells CASSSQMNTEAFF. As DNA, the CDR3 is TGCGCCAGCAGTTCACAGATGAACACTGAAGCTTTCTTT.

The chain is built from TRBV5-4 and TRBJ2-7, with TRBD2 matching 10 bases. This CDR3 has 18 residues. Per the germline V gene, CDR1 is SGHNT and CDR2 is YYREEE (reference sequence). With V trimmed by 4 bases and J by 7 bases, 20 bases remained unmatched. CDR3 amino acids: CASSAPGTSDPGSGEQYF. For the CDR3, the DNA is TGTGCCAGCAGCGCCCCCGGGACTAGCGACCCGGGGTCGGGGGAGCAGTACTTC.

DNA for the CDR3: TGTGCCAGCAGTGAAAGGCGGGAGGGCCGCAATGAGCAGTTCTTC. Its translation: CASSERREGRNEQFF. The rearrangement joins TRBV2 to TRBJ2-1; 9 nucleotides line up with TRBD2. The CDR3 has 15 amino acids. Germline V gene data show CDR1 as SNHLY and CDR2 as FYNNEI. J was trimmed by 6 bases and V by 2 bases; bases with no gene match: 5.

This clone was recorded only once. V and J are TRBV6-1 and TRBJ1-2; tentatively, D is TRBD1 (5 bases). Germline lookup yields CDR1 MNHNS and CDR2 SASEGT. The CDR3 sequence is 16 residues long. V gave up 3 bases and J gave up 2 bases, with 16 bases separating them. CDR3 bases: TGTGCCAGCAGTGATAGAGCGGGGACCTCAAACTATGGCTACACCTTC. This translates into CASSDRAGTSNYGYTF.

The rearrangement joins TRBV5-1 to TRBJ2-3, with TRBD2 matching over 11 bases. The length of the CDR3 is 17 residues. The germline V gene has CDR1 SGHRS and CDR2 YFSETQ. The J segment lost 4 bases and the V segment lost 8 bases, leaving 15 bases of the junction unmatched. The CDR3 region is CASTSRALAGGADTQYF. The CDR3 DNA reads as TGCGCCAGTACCTCAAGGGCGCTAGCGGGAGGTGCAGATACGCAGTATTTT.

The genes are TRBV18 and TRBJ1-1; D call uncertain. Germline V gives CDR1 KGHSH, CDR2 LQKENI. CDR3 length equals 15 residues. The V end lost 3 bases, the J end lost 1 base, and 12 bases lay between the germline ends. CDR3 nucleotides: TGTGCCAGCTCACCTCTCGGACGGGGGAACACTGAAGCTTTCTTT. Protein sequence: CASSPLGRGNTEAFF.

The chain has TRBV29-1 and TRBJ1-2; D is ambiguous. Trimming shortened V by 0 bases and J by 4 bases, and 15 bases separated the two germline ends. The CDR3 totals 15 residues. Germline V gene sequence: CDR1 SQVTM, CDR2 ANQGSEA. CDR3 amino acids: CSVEDPLGVSYGYTF. The CDR3 DNA follows: TGCAGCGTTGAAGATCCCCTCGGGGTCTCCTATGGCTACACCTTC.

The chain employs TRBV30 and TRBJ1-2; D unresolved. This CDR3 has 13 amino acids. The germline V and J ends were trimmed by 2 bases and 5 bases, with 12 bases remaining between them. Germline V lookup: CDR1 GTSNPN, CDR2 SVGIG (reference sequence). CDR3 sequence (DNA): TGTGCCTGGAGTAACGGACTTTTTTATGGCTACACCTTC. Encoded protein: CAWSNGLFYGYTF.

The chain carries TRBV7-3 and TRBJ2-6; TRBD1 aligns across 8 bases. The V gene end was trimmed by 5 bases and the J gene end by 2 bases; junction bases not matched to a gene: 8. The CDR3 sequence is 17 residues long. Germline assignment: CDR1 SGHTA and CDR2 FQGTGA. The CDR3 reads CASSPGQGLTGANVLTF. The CDR3 DNA reads as TGTGCCAGCAGCCCCGGACAGGGTTTGACTGGGGCCAACGTCCTGACTTTC.

The chain recombines TRBV29-1 with TRBJ2-1; maybe TRBD1 (6 bases). The V and J ends lost 1 base and 8 bases respectively, with 18 bases between them. This CDR3 region has 15 residues. Germline V gene data show CDR1 as SQVTM and CDR2 as ANQGSEA. The CDR3 spells CSVEGWDTKNDEQFF. DNA for the CDR3: TGCAGCGTTGAAGGGTGGGACACAAAAAACGATGAGCAGTTCTTC.

This chain links TRBV5-5 with TRBJ1-5; 8 bases map to TRBD1. The CDR3 runs 15 residues. The V gene end was trimmed by 5 bases and the J gene end by 0 bases; junction bases not matched to a gene: 4. Germline V gene data show CDR1 as SGHKS and CDR2 as YYEKEE (reference sequence). CDR3 bases: TGTGCCAGCAGTAGGACAGGGTATAGCAATCAGCCCCAGCATTTT. Translated, it gives CASSRTGYSNQPQHF. Looking up the rest from reference TRBV5-5 and TRBJ1-5 gives the full variable domain: DAGVTQSPTHLIKTRGQQVTLRCSPISGHKSVSWYQQVLGQGPQFIFQYYEKEERGRGNFPDRFSARQFPNYSSELNVNALLLGDSALYLCASSRTGYSNQPQHFGDGTRLSIL.

The genes are TRBV7-8 and TRBJ2-7; TRBD2 matches at 7 bases. CDR3 size: 14 residues. The V gene end was trimmed by 6 bases and the J gene end by 0 bases; junction bases not matched to a gene: 5. The germline V gene has CDR1 SGHVS and CDR2 FQNEAQ. The CDR3 protein is CASRSGRLSYEQYF. The CDR3, as DNA: TGTGCCAGCAGATCCGGGAGGCTCTCCTACGAGCAGTACTTC.

The chain uses TRBV7-6 and TRBJ1-5; TRBD1 matches 9 bases. The CDR3 is made up of 17 amino acids. Germline CDR1 and CDR2: SGHVS and FNYEAQ. Trimming at V came to 5 bases and at J to 6 bases, leaving 14 bases not matched to a gene. This CDR3 reads CASSLHPGQGGGQPQHF. CDR3 in DNA: TGTGCCAGCAGCCTTCATCCGGGACAGGGAGGCGGTCAGCCCCAGCATTTT.

V gene TRBV10-1 combines with J gene TRBJ2-3, with TRBD1 matching over 10 bases. The CDR3 extends over 14 amino acids. In germline, CDR1 is WNHNN, CDR2 SYGVQD (reference sequence). Losses at the gene ends were 6 bases for V and 5 bases for J; bases not matched to a gene: 5. In DNA form, the CDR3 reads TGCGCCAGCAGCGGGACAGGGGCGGTAGATACGCAGTATTTT. The encoded protein is CASSGTGAVDTQYF.

The CDR3 DNA reads TGTGCCAGCCGGGCCTCGGGGCGTGAAGCTTTCTTT. Encoded protein: CASRASGREAFF. The gene calls are TRBV6-5 and TRBJ1-1; D might be TRBD1 (5 bases). Germline CDR1 MNHEY, CDR2 SVGAGI. The CDR3 spans 12 residues. Deletions cut 8 bases from V and 7 bases from J, with 14 bases between.

The chain couples TRBV18 to TRBJ2-2; D unclear. V dropped 2 bases and J dropped 7 bases, with 8 bases sitting between them. CDR3 length equals 13 residues. The germline CDR1 and CDR2 sequences are KGHSH and LQKENI. CDR3 loop: CASSPRVDGELFF. The CDR3 nucleotides read TGTGCCAGCTCACCAAGGGTGGACGGGGAGCTGTTTTTT.

The chain couples TRBV5-1 to TRBJ2-7; D is perhaps TRBD1 (6 bases). Germline V gene sequence: CDR1 SGHRS, CDR2 YFSETQ. CDR3 size: 15 residues. The V and J ends lost 0 bases and 2 bases respectively, with 12 bases between them. CDR3 residues: CASSLEARGAYEQYF. The CDR3 region has the DNA TGCGCCAGCAGCTTGGAGGCCAGGGGAGCCTACGAGCAGTACTTC.

The chain uses TRBV5-1 and TRBJ2-7; D ambiguous. CDR3 size: 15 residues. Germline V gene lookup returns CDR1 SGHRS and CDR2 YFSETQ. Trimming pared 0 bases from V and 0 bases from J, leaving 10 bases between. The CDR3 sequence is CASSLEGSSSYEQYF. The CDR3 DNA sequence: TGCGCCAGCAGCTTGGAAGGTTCAAGCTCCTACGAGCAGTACTTC.

The V gene is TRBV10-3, the J gene TRBJ1-1, with 11 bases identical to TRBD1. The germline CDR1 and CDR2 sequences are ENHRY and SYGVKD. The CDR3 spans 18 residues. After removal of 3 bases from V and 3 bases from J, the junction contained 12 bases not matched to a gene. DNA of the CDR3: TGTGCCATCAGTGACCTGGGACAGGGGGTCGGGGGGGACACTGAAGCTTTCTTT. Its translation: CAISDLGQGVGGDTEAFF.

The rearrangement uses TRBV9 and TRBJ1-1, with 7 bases fitting TRBD1. V dropped 0 bases and J dropped 1; count of bases not matched to a gene: 0. The CDR3 has 14 amino acids. The germline CDR1 and CDR2 sequences are SGDLS and YYNGEE. The CDR3 region has the DNA TGTGCCAGCAGCGTAGCAGGGGGGAACACTGAAGCTTTCTTT. Amino acid sequence: CASSVAGGNTEAFF.

The chain carries TRBV14 and TRBJ2-4; 11 bases agree with TRBD2. In germline, CDR1 is SGHDN, CDR2 FVKESK. This CDR3 contains 16 residues. V lost 4 bases to trimming and J lost 0 bases; unmatched junction nucleotides: 2. The DNA for the CDR3 is TGTGCCAGCAGCCGGGGACTAGCGGTAGCCAAAAACATTCAGTACTTC. As protein: CASSRGLAVAKNIQYF. The complete variable domain, with remaining parts taken from reference TRBV14 and TRBJ2-4, reads EAGVTQFPSHSVIEKGQTVTLRCDPISGHDNLYWYRRVMGKEIKFLLHFVKESKQDESGMPNNRFLAERTGGTYSTLKVQPAELEDSGVYFCASSRGLAVAKNIQYFGAGTRLSVL.